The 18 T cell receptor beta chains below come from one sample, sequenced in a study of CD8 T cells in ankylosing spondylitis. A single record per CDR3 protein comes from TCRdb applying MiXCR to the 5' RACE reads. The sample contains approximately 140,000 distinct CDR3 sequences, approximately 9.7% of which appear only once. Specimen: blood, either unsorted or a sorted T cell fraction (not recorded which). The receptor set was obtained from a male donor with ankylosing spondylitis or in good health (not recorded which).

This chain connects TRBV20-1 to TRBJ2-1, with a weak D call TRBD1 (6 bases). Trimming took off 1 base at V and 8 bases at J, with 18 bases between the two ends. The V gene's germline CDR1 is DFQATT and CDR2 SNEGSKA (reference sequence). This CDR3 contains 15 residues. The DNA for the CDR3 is TGCAGTGCTAGAGCAGGGGTAGTTATAGTCGATGAGCAGTTCTTC. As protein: CSARAGVVIVDEQFF.

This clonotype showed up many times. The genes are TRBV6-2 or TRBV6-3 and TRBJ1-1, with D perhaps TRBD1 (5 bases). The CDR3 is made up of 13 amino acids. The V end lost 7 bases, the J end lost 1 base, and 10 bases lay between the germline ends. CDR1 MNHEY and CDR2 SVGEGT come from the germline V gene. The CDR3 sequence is CASTTDRNTEAFF. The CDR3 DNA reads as TGTGCCAGCACCACCGACAGGAACACTGAAGCTTTCTTT.

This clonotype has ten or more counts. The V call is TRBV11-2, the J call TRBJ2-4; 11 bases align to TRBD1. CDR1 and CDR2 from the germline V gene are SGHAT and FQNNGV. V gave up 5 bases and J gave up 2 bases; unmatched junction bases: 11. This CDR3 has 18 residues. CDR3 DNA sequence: TGTGCCAGCAGCCCTCATTCGGGGACAGGGGGATCCAAAAACATTCAGTACTTC. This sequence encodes CASSPHSGTGGSKNIQYF.

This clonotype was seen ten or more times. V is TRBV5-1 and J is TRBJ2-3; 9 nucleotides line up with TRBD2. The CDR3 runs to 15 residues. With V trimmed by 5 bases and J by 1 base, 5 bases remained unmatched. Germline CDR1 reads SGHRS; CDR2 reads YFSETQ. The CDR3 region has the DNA TGCGCCAGCAGGCGGGAGGGCCTCGGCACAGATACGCAGTATTTT. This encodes CASRREGLGTDTQYF.

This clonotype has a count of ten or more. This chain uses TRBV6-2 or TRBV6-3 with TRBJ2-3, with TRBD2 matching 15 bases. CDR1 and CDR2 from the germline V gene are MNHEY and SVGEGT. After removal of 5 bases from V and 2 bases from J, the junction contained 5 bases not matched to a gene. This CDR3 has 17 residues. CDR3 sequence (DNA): TGTGCCAGCAGTAACAGGACTAGCGGGAGGGCCACAGATACGCAGTATTTT. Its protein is CASSNRTSGRATDTQYF.

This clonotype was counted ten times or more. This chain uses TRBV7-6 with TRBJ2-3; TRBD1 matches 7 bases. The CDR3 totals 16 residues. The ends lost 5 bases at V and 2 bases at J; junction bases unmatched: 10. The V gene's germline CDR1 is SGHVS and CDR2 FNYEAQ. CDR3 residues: CASSLLGQIYTDTQYF. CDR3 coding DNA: TGTGCCAGCAGCCTCTTGGGACAGATTTACACAGATACGCAGTATTTT.

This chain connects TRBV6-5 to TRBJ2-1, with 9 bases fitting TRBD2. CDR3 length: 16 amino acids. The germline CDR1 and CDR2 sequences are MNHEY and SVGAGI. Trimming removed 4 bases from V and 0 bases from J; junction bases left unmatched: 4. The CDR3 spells CASSWAGGSSYNEQFF. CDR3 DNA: TGTGCCAGCAGTTGGGCGGGAGGGAGCTCCTACAATGAGCAGTTCTTC.

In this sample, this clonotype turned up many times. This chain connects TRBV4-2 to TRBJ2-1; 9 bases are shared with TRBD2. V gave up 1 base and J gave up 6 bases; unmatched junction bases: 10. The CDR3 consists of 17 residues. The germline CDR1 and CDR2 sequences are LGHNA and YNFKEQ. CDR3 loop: CASSQGGAASGTNEQFF. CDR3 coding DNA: TGTGCCAGCAGCCAAGGGGGCGCCGCTAGCGGGACCAATGAGCAGTTCTTC.

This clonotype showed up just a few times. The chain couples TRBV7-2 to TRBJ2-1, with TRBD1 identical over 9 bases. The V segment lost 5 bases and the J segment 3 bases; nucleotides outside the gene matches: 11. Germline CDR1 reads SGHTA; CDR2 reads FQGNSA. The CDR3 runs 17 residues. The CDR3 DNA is TGTGCCAGCAGCGGAACCGGGACAGGGATTAGCTACAATGAGCAGTTCTTC. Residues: CASSGTGTGISYNEQFF.

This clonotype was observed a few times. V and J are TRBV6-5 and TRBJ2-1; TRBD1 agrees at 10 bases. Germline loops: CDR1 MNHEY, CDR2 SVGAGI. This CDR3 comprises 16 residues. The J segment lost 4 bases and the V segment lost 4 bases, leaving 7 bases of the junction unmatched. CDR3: CASSSDRGTVYNEQFF. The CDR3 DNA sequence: TGTGCCAGCAGTTCGGACAGGGGGACGGTGTACAATGAGCAGTTCTTC.

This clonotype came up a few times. Here the CDR3 DNA reads TGTGCCAGCAGTTCCCTGGGGACAGTAAACTACGAGCAGTACTTC. Translation gives CASSSLGTVNYEQYF. V usage is TRBV28 and J usage is TRBJ2-7; 7 nucleotides line up with TRBD1. V was pared by 4 bases and J by 3 bases, with 9 bases of the junction left unmatched. The germline gives CDR1 MDHEN, CDR2 SYDVKM. CDR3 size: 15 residues.

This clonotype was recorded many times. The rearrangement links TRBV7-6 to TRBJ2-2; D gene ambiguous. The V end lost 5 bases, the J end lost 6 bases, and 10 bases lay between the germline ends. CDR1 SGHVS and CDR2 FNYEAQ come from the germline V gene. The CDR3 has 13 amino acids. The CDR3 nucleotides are TGTGCCAGCAGCGGTAGTTGGGCCGGGGAGCTGTTTTTT. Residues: CASSGSWAGELFF.

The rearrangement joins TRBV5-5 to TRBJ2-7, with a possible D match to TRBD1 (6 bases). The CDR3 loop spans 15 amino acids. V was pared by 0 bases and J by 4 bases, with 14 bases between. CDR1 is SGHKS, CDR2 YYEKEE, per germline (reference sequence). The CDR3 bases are TGTGCCAGCAGCTTGGACAGGGTTTTATGGTACGAGCAGTACTTC. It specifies CASSLDRVLWYEQYF.

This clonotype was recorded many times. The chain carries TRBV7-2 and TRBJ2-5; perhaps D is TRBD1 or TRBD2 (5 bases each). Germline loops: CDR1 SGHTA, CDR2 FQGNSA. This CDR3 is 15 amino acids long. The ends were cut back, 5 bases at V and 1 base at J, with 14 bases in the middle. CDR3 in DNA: TGTGCCAGCAGCCCGACGGGACGACCCCAAGAGACCCAGTACTTC. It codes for CASSPTGRPQETQYF.

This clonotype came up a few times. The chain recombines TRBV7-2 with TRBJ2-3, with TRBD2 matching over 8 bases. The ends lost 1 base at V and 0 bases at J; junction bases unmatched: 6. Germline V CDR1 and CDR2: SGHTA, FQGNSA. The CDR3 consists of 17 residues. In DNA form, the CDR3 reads TGTGCCAGCAGCTTAGGGATAGCGGGGTCTAGCACAGATACGCAGTATTTT. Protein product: CASSLGIAGSSTDTQYF. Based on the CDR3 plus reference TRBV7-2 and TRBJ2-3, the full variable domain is GAGVSQSPSNKVTEKGKDVELRCDPISGHTALYWYRQSLGQGLEFLIYFQGNSAPDKSGLPSDRFSAERTGGSVSTLTIQRTQQEDSAVYLCASSLGIAGSSTDTQYFGPGTRLTVL.

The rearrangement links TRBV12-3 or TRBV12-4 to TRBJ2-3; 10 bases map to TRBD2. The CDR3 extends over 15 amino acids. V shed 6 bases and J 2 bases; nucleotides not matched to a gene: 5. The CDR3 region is CASSLLAGDTDTQYF. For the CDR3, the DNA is TGTGCCAGCAGCCTCCTAGCGGGAGACACAGATACGCAGTATTTT.

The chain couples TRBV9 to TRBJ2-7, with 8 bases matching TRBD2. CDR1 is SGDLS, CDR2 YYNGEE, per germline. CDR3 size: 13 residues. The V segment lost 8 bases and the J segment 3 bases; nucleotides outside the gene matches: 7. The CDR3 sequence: CASSREGLYEQYF. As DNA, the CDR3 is TGTGCCAGTTCACGGGAGGGCCTCTACGAGCAGTACTTC.

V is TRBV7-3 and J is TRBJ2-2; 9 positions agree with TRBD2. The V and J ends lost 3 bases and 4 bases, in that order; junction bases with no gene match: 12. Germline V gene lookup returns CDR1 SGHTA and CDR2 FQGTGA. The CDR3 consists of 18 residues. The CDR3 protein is CASSLRAGGGPGTGELFF. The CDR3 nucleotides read TGTGCCAGCAGCTTGCGAGCGGGAGGCGGCCCAGGCACCGGGGAGCTGTTTTTT.